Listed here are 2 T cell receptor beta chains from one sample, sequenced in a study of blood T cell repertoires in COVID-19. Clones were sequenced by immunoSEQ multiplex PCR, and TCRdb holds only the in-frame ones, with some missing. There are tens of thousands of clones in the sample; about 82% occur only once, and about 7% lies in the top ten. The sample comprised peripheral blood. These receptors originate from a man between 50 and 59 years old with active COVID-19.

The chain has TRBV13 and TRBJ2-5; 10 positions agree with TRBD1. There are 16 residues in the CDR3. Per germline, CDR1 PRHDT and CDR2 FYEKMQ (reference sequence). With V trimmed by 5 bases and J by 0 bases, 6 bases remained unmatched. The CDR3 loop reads CASSDRDRGHQETQYF. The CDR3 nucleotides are TGTGCCAGCAGCGACCGGGACAGGGGACACCAAGAGACCCAGTACTTC.

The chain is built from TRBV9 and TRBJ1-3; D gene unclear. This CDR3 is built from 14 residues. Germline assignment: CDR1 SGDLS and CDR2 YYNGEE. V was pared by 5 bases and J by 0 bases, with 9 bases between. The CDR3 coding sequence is TGTGCCAGCAGTGAAGAGAGCTCTGGAAACACCATATATTTT. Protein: CASSEESSGNTIYF. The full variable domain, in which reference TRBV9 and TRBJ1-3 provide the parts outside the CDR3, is DSGVTQTPKHLITATGQRVTLRCSPRSGDLSVYWYQQSLDQGLQFLIQYYNGEERAKGNILERFSAQQFPDLHSELNLSSLELGDSALYFCASSEESSGNTIYFGEGSWLTVV.